The 27 T cell receptor beta chains listed next were all sequenced from one sample in a study of T cell repertoires in aging, cancer and after chemotherapy. Peripheral blood genomic DNA, not sorted cells or RNA, was the template. Rearranged V-D-J TRB sequences were amplified with a mixed TRB-A/B primer pool. One entry per CDR3 protein, called by TCRdb with MiXCR from the multiplex PCR reads. The data show 1,200 or so distinct CDR3 sequences, about 21% seen once. Specimen: blood. All receptors come from a human donor with a solid tumor.

The chain couples TRBV4-2 to TRBJ1-1; tentative D call: TRBD1 (6 bases). The CDR3 has 17 residues. The germline V gene encodes CDR1 LGHNA and CDR2 YNFKEQ. V gave up 2 bases and J gave up 3 bases, with 19 bases separating them. As DNA, the CDR3 is TGTGCCAGCAGCCAACCCTCAGGGGTGGGGCGCGACACTGAAGCTTTCTTT. Its protein is CASSQPSGVGRDTEAFF.

This clonotype is medium-sized (0.01 to 0.1%) by share. This chain links TRBV6-2 or TRBV6-3 with TRBJ2-7, with TRBD1 matching 8 bases. The CDR3 has 14 residues. The trim removed 11 bases at V and 3 bases at J, leaving 12 bases unmatched. The germline gives CDR1 MNHEY, CDR2 SVGEGT. CDR3 in amino acids: CAAGAQGGHYEQYF. The CDR3 DNA reads as TGTGCCGCGGGCGCACAGGGGGGCCACTACGAGCAGTACTTC.

This clonotype occurred a few times. V and J are TRBV7-9 and TRBJ2-7, with D hard to call. CDR3 length: 14 residues. Germline CDR1 is SEHNR and CDR2 is FQNEAQ (reference sequence). The V end was cut by 3 bases, the J end by 3 bases, with 12 bases between. The CDR3 loop reads CASSFGGNLYEQYF. CDR3 nucleotides: TGTGCCAGCAGCTTCGGCGGTAACCTCTACGAGCAGTACTTC.

The V and J genes are TRBV5-4 and TRBJ1-5, with D maybe TRBD1 (5 bases). V was cut by 4 bases and J by 4 bases, with 15 bases left in between. Germline V gives CDR1 SGHNT, CDR2 YYREEE (reference sequence). CDR3 length: 15 residues. The DNA of the CDR3 is TGTGCCAGCAGCGCCTCCGCAGGGACTAATCAGCCCCAGCATTTT. Its protein product is CASSASAGTNQPQHF.

This clonotype is termed large. V usage is TRBV5-6 and J usage is TRBJ1-2, with D possibly TRBD1 on 6 matching bases. The CDR3 runs 15 residues. The V end lost 3 bases, the J end lost 6 bases, and 18 bases lay between the germline ends. In germline, CDR1 is SGHDT, CDR2 YYEEEE. The CDR3 protein is CASSSQDSAVHGYTF. CDR3 nucleotide sequence: TGTGCCAGCAGCTCACAGGACAGCGCGGTCCATGGCTACACCTTC. Full variable domain (outside the CDR3, taken from reference TRBV5-6 and TRBJ1-2): DAGVTQSPTHLIKTRGQQVTLRCSPKSGHDTVSWYQQALGQGPQFIFQYYEEEERQRGNFPDRFSGHQFPNYSSELNVNALLLGDSALYLCASSSQDSAVHGYTFGSGTRLTVV.

This clonotype is medium-sized (0.01 to 0.1%) by share. This chain connects TRBV7-2 to TRBJ2-7, with TRBD1 as a possible D gene (6 bases). Looked up from germline, CDR1 is SGHTA and CDR2 is FQGNSA. The CDR3 is 13 residues long. Trimming took 1 base from V and 5 from J, leaving 9 bases between them. The CDR3 DNA follows: TGTGCCAGCAGCTTAGACAGGGACGACGAGCAGTACTTC. Protein sequence: CASSLDRDDEQYF.

Relative to its sample, this clonotype is large. The rearrangement uses TRBV6-5 and TRBJ2-6; the D is unclear. CDR1 MNHEY and CDR2 SVGAGI come from the germline V gene. This CDR3 is built from 14 residues. Trimming took 5 bases from V and 0 from J, leaving 5 bases between them. The CDR3 DNA is TGTGCCAGCAGTACCCGCTCTGGGGCCAACGTCCTGACTTTC. Its translation is CASSTRSGANVLTF.

By frequency in the sample, this clonotype is medium-sized. The V call is TRBV27, the J call TRBJ1-1; unclear D gene. The CDR3 is made up of 14 amino acids. The germline CDR1 and CDR2 sequences are MNHEY and SMNVEV (reference sequence). V lost 1 base and J 5 bases, leaving 11 bases between the germline ends. The CDR3 region has the DNA TGTGCCAGCAGTTTATTTCGGGGTGGGACTGAAGCTTTCTTT. This translates into CASSLFRGGTEAFF.

This clonotype qualifies as medium-sized. The CDR3 is CASSLGGGRGVLAEQFF. The CDR3 DNA follows: TGTGCCAGCAGCTTGGGTGGGGGGCGCGGGGTTTTAGCTGAGCAGTTCTTC. The V gene is TRBV5-7, the J gene TRBJ2-1; D might be TRBD1 or TRBD2, each matching 6 bases. TRBV5-7 belongs to the ORF category, with a function that is uncertain. The germline V and J ends were trimmed by 0 bases and 9 bases, with 22 bases remaining between them. This CDR3 contains 17 residues.

This clonotype is labeled medium-sized. The J gene is TRBJ2-4, the V gene TRBV5-6; weak D call: TRBD1 (6 bases). The CDR3 is made up of 14 amino acids. Germline V gives CDR1 SGHDT, CDR2 YYEEEE. V was cut by 7 bases and J by 10 bases, with 21 bases left in between. In DNA form, the CDR3 reads TGTGCCAGCCATGCTACCCGGCAGGGGATGATTCAGTACTTC. Protein sequence: CASHATRQGMIQYF.

This clonotype was detected only a few times. The chain carries TRBV27 and TRBJ1-2, with D unclear. CDR1 is MNHEY, CDR2 SMNVEV, per germline (reference sequence). The CDR3 has 16 amino acids. The germline V and J ends were trimmed by 8 bases and 0 bases, with 19 bases remaining between them. CDR3 in amino acids: CASRTHKAGSNYGYTF. CDR3 nucleotide sequence: TGTGCCAGCCGGACCCATAAGGCGGGTTCTAACTATGGCTACACCTTC.

This clonotype is judged medium-sized. The CDR3 region is CASSLVGASTYEQYF. The CDR3 DNA reads TGTGCCAGCAGCTTGGTAGGGGCCTCCACCTACGAGCAGTACTTC. The V and J genes are TRBV5-4 and TRBJ2-7, with a tentative D call TRBD1 (5 bases). Per germline, CDR1 SGHNT and CDR2 YYREEE (reference sequence). V lost 0 bases and J 2 bases, leaving 12 bases between the germline ends. This CDR3 spans 15 amino acids.

This clonotype is medium-sized by share. This rearrangement joins TRBV12-3 or TRBV12-4 to TRBJ1-2, with D hard to call. Trimming stripped 3 bases from V and 5 bases from J, with 10 bases between. The CDR3 covers 13 residues. The CDR3 reads CASSFGSGYGYTF. Here the CDR3 DNA reads TGTGCCAGCAGTTTTGGGAGTGGATATGGCTACACCTTC.

In this sample, this clonotype is medium-sized. The V call is TRBV19, the J call TRBJ1-5; D not resolved. CDR1 and CDR2 from the germline V gene are LNHDA and SQIVND (reference sequence). This CDR3 is built from 15 residues. Trimming removed 5 bases at V and 2 bases at J, with 13 bases between. Here the CDR3 DNA reads TGTGCCAGTAGTTACAACGTAGCGGGCAATCAGCCCCAGCATTTT. Its translation: CASSYNVAGNQPQHF.

The V call is TRBV11-2, the J call TRBJ2-3; D is uncertain. From germline, CDR1 is SGHAT and CDR2 FQNNGV. This CDR3 is built from 12 residues. With 3 bases removed from V and 2 bases from J, the gap between germline ends came to 3 bases. In DNA form, the CDR3 reads TGTGCCAGCAGCTTGACCACAGATACGCAGTATTTT. Translating it yields CASSLTTDTQYF.

V and J are TRBV5-1 and TRBJ1-6, with D unclear. CDR3 length equals 17 residues. The V end lost 0 bases, the J end lost 4 bases, and 14 bases lay between the germline ends. Germline CDR1 SGHRS, CDR2 YFSETQ. CDR3 bases: TGCGCCAGCAGCTTGGGGAGCCCCGTCGCTTATAATTCACCCCTCCACTTT. This translates into CASSLGSPVAYNSPLHF.

This clonotype appeared a few times. The genes are TRBV27 and TRBJ1-2; 9 positions agree with TRBD1. V lost 5 bases to trimming and J lost 6 bases; unmatched junction nucleotides: 7. The length of the CDR3 is 14 residues. Germline CDR1 is MNHEY and CDR2 is SMNVEV (reference sequence). CDR3 residues: CASSTQQGADGYTF. CDR3 DNA sequence: TGTGCCAGCAGTACCCAACAGGGGGCAGATGGCTACACCTTC.

This clonotype is medium-sized within its sample. The J gene is TRBJ2-1, the V gene TRBV7-9; no definite D call. V shed 3 bases and J shed 3 bases, with 3 bases lying between them. Germline V CDR1 and CDR2: SEHNR, FQNEAQ (reference sequence). The CDR3 totals 12 residues. The CDR3 sequence: CASSLDYNEQFF. The CDR3, as DNA: TGTGCCAGCAGCTTGGACTACAATGAGCAGTTCTTC. The variable domain in full, with the rest retrieved from reference TRBV7-9 and TRBJ2-1, is DTGVSQNPRHKITKRGQNVTFRCDPISEHNRLYWYRQTLGQGPEFLTYFQNEAQLEKSRLLSDRFSAERPKGSFSTLEIQRTEQGDSAMYLCASSLDYNEQFFGPGTRLTVL.

This clonotype was seen more than once but under ten times. This chain connects TRBV5-6 to TRBJ1-2, with 8 bases matching TRBD1. Germline-derived CDR1 and CDR2 are SGHDT and YYEEEE. Trimming removed 7 bases from V and 3 bases from J; junction bases left unmatched: 29. The CDR3 sequence is 21 residues long. CDR3 residues: CASWGRGSTRDRMFGYYGYTF. The DNA of the CDR3 is TGTGCCAGCTGGGGGAGGGGAAGTACCCGGGACAGGATGTTCGGATACTATGGCTACACCTTC.

The rearrangement joins TRBV21-1 to TRBJ1-1; the table calls TRBD1, which could not be checked here. TRBV21-1 is a pseudogene locus. The CDR3 spans 16 residues. In nucleotides, the CDR3 is TGTGCCAGCAGCGGACGGGACCCTTTGGGGAACACTGAAGCTTTCTTT. Its translation: CASSGRDPLGNTEAFF.

This clonotype was picked up a small number of times. The genes are TRBV30 and TRBJ1-3; a possible D gene is TRBD1 (5 bases). The V gene's germline CDR1 is GTSNPN and CDR2 SVGIG (reference sequence). This CDR3 region has 13 residues. The V end was cut by 3 bases, the J end by 0 bases, with 6 bases between. This CDR3 is CAWSGGSGNTIYF. The CDR3 DNA sequence: TGTGCCTGGAGCGGGGGCTCTGGAAACACCATATATTTT.

By share of the sample, this clonotype is medium-sized (0.01 to 0.1%). The chain couples TRBV20-1 to TRBJ2-5; D possibly corresponds to TRBD2 (5 bases). Germline V gene sequence: CDR1 DFQATT, CDR2 SNEGSKA (reference sequence). The CDR3 length is 12 residues. The CDR3 DNA is TGCAGAGCAGCATACGGGGTCGAGACCCAGTACTTC. Translating gives CRAAYGVETQYF.

By its share, this clonotype is medium-sized. The chain uses TRBV18 and TRBJ2-7; D is possibly TRBD2 (6 bases). V dropped 2 bases and J dropped 0 bases, with 11 bases sitting between them. CDR1 and CDR2 (germline): KGHSH, LQKENI. The CDR3 is 15 amino acids. CDR3 in amino acids: CASSPVDGGSYEQYF. The CDR3 DNA reads TGTGCCAGCTCACCAGTAGACGGGGGCTCCTACGAGCAGTACTTC.

In its sample, this clonotype was seen a few times. The gene calls are TRBV5-5 and TRBJ1-5, with 9 bases identical to TRBD1. Per germline, CDR1 SGHKS and CDR2 YYEKEE (reference sequence). The CDR3 covers 16 residues. Trimming at V came to 4 bases and at J to 3 bases, leaving 8 bases not matched to a gene. The CDR3: CASSRTTGGANQPQHF. The CDR3 DNA sequence: TGTGCCAGCAGCCGGACGACAGGGGGTGCCAATCAGCCCCAGCATTTT.

By frequency in the sample, this clonotype is large. The rearrangement links TRBV19 to TRBJ2-2; D gene unclear. The V and J ends lost 3 bases and 7 bases respectively, with 12 bases between them. Germline V gives CDR1 LNHDA, CDR2 SQIVND (reference sequence). CDR3 length: 14 residues. The CDR3 nucleotides are TGTGCCAGTAGTATTGCCCGACGAGTCGGGGAGCTGTTTTTT. This codes for CASSIARRVGELFF.

Regarding this clonotype: This could be a read error, since a much larger clone is one nucleotide away. The V call is TRBV5-6, the J call TRBJ1-1; D uncertain. The CDR3 consists of 13 residues. The ends were cut back, 4 bases at V and 7 bases at J, with 14 bases in the middle. CDR1 and CDR2 (germline): SGHDT, YYEEEE. CDR3 region: CASSGIKGNEAFF. Here the CDR3 DNA reads TGTGCCAGCAGCGGAATTAAAGGGAATGAAGCTTTCTTT.

In the case of this clonotype: A single base separates this from a much larger clone, so it may be a read error. The conserved phenylalanine or tryptophan is not found at the CDR3 terminus, so this likely reflects a read error. The chain carries TRBV29-1 and TRBJ2-5; D perhaps matches TRBD2 (5 bases). CDR3 length equals 12 residues. Germline CDR1 reads SQVTM; CDR2 reads ANQGSEA. The CDR3 sequence: CRAAYGVETQYS. CDR3 in DNA: TGCAGAGCAGCATACGGGGTCGAGACCCAGTACTCC.